Presented here are 4 T cell receptor beta chains from one specimen sequenced in a study of blood T cell repertoires in COVID-19. Using immunoSEQ multiplex PCR, the repertoire was profiled, and TCRdb retains in-frame clones only, with some absent. The sample includes around 250,000 clones, around four fifths seen only once; the top ten take more than 6.5%. Sequencing was performed on peripheral blood. The source is a man aged 35 to 55 with active or convalescent COVID-19.

V is TRBV2 and J is TRBJ1-2; no definite D call. Trimming left V 1 base short and J 7 bases short, with 10 bases between. In germline, CDR1 is SNHLY, CDR2 FYNNEI. This CDR3 comprises 13 residues. The CDR3 DNA sequence: TGTGCCAGCAGTGAAGAGATGGGGAGTGGCTACACCTTC. Encoded protein: CASSEEMGSGYTF.

The chain couples TRBV7-8 to TRBJ2-3; D remains unclear. The CDR3 consists of 13 residues. The germline CDR1 and CDR2 sequences are SGHVS and FQNEAQ. Between the trimmed V and J ends, which lost 7 bases and 2 bases, there was a span of 10 bases. The CDR3 nucleotides read TGTGCCAGCACTCTAGTGCCCACAGATACGCAGTATTTT. Translated: CASTLVPTDTQYF.

The chain links TRBV7-3 to TRBJ2-1; tentatively, D is TRBD1 (6 bases). V was trimmed by 0 bases and J by 7 bases, leaving 19 bases between them. CDR1 SGHTA and CDR2 FQGTGA come from the germline V gene. The CDR3 spans 17 residues. This CDR3 is CASSLTKQDSKNNEQFF. The CDR3 DNA reads as TGTGCCAGCAGCTTAACGAAACAGGACAGCAAGAATAATGAGCAGTTCTTC.

The genes are TRBV6-5 and TRBJ1-2; maybe TRBD1 (6 bases). Trimming took 6 bases from V and 8 from J, leaving 22 bases between them. CDR1 and CDR2 (germline): MNHEY, SVGAGI. CDR3 size: 15 residues. CDR3 nucleotide sequence: TGTGCCAGCAGCCCATTCTTCGCGGGGGCCCGGGGCTACACCTTC. Residues: CASSPFFAGARGYTF.